This TCR beta chain was captured by sequencing in a study of blood T cell repertoires in COVID-19. The table lists this clone with a few counts. Germline CDR1 reads MGHDK; CDR2 reads SYGVNS. The CDR3 is 15 residues long. The ends were cut back, 0 bases at V and 8 bases at J, with 13 bases in the middle. Original analysis: Reference gene primer amplification yielded estimated nucleated cell counts. Sequenced by immunoSEQ multiplex PCR; TCRdb stores in-frame clones only, minus some. D and trimming come from the DNA, and the V and J calls and clone size come from that table. The sample has 250,000 to 400,000 clones, roughly 84% seen once.

Material for sequencing was peripheral blood. The receptor's source is a middle-aged man with active or convalescent COVID-19. The chain employs TRBV25-1 and TRBJ1-4; tentative D call: TRBD1 (5 bases). Written as DNA, the CDR3 is TGTGCCAGCAGTGAATATCTAGGGGTGGTGGAAAAACTGTTTTTT. Residues: CASSEYLGVVEKLFF.